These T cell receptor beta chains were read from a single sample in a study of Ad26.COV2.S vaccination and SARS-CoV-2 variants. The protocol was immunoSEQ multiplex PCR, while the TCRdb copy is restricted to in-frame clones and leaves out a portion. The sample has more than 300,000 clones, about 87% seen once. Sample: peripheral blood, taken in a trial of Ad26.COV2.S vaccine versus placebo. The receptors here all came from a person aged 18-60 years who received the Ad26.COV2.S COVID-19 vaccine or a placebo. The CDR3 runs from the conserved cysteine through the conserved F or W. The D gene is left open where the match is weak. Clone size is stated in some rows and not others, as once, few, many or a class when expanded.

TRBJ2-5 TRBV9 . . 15 CASSVGGRGGETQYF TGTGCCAGCAGCGTAGGGGGTAGAGGGGGAGAGACCCAGTACTTC
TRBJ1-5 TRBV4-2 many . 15 CASSQPLDGGKPQHF TGTGCCAGCAGCCAACCACTCGACGGGGGGAAGCCCCAGCATTTT
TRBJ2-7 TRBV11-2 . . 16 CASSLNGGAQSYEQYF TGTGCCAGCAGCTTAAACGGAGGGGCTCAATCCTACGAGCAGTACTTC
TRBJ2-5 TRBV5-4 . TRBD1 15 CASSFPGTGQETQYF TGTGCCAGCAGCTTTCCCGGGACAGGCCAAGAGACCCAGTACTTC
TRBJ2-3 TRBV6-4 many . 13 CASSEDSTDTQYF TGTGCCAGCAGTGAGGACAGCACAGATACGCAGTATTTT
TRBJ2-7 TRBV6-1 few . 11 CASSERYEQYF TGTGCCAGCAGTGAAAGGTACGAGCAGTACTTC
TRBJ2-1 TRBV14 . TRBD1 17 CASSQDQGARTNYEQFF TGTGCCAGCAGCCAAGACCAGGGGGCGAGAACTAACTATGAGCAGTTCTTC
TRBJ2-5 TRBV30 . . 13 CARSGTEQETQYF TGTGCCAGATCCGGGACGGAGCAAGAGACCCAGTACTTC
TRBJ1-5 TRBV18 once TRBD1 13 CASSPGTEAPQHF TGTGCCAGCTCCCCCGGGACAGAGGCCCCCCAGCATTTT
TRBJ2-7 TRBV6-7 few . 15 CASSHRTIRTYEQYF TGTGCCAGCAGCCACAGGACTATCCGGACCTACGAGCAGTACTTC
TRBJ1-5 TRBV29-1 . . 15 CSVLDGTHSNQPQHF TGCAGCGTCTTGGACGGGACTCATAGCAATCAGCCCCAGCATTTT
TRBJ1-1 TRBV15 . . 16 CATSRDYGRGNTEAFF TGTGCCACCAGCAGAGATTATGGGCGGGGGAACACTGAAGCTTTCTTT
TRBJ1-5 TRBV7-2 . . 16 CASSLVGQQTVQPQHF TGTGCCAGCAGCTTAGTCGGGCAGCAAACTGTACAGCCCCAGCATTTT
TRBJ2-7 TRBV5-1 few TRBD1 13 CASRQGSSYEQYF TGCGCCAGCAGACAGGGGTCTTCCTACGAGCAGTACTTC
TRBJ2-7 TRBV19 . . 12 CASSIPEGEQYF TGTGCCAGTAGTATCCCAGAGGGCGAGCAGTACTTC
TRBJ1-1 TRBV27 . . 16 CASSLRVGVSNTEAFF TGTGCCAGCAGTTTAAGGGTCGGGGTATCCAACACTGAAGCTTTCTTT
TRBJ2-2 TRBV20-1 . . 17 CSASSSREYANTGELFF TGCAGTGCTAGTTCTTCTCGAGAGTACGCGAACACCGGGGAGCTGTTTTTT
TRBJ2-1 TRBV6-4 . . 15 CASTPDSVSHNEQFF TGTGCCAGCACCCCGGACTCCGTCTCGCACAATGAGCAGTTCTTC
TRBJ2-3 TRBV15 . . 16 CATSRDLGWSTDTQYF TGTGCCACCAGCAGAGATCTGGGATGGAGCACAGATACGCAGTATTTT
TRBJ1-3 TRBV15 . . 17 CATSRDRVHYPGNTIYF TGTGCCACCAGCAGAGACAGGGTACACTATCCTGGAAACACCATATATTTT
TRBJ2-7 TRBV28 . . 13 CASSSGGRYEQYF TGTGCCAGCAGTTCGGGGGGCCGATACGAGCAGTACTTC
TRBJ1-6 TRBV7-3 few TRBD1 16 CASSFGTGGYNSPLHF TGTGCCAGCAGCTTCGGGACAGGGGGTTATAATTCACCCCTCCACTTT
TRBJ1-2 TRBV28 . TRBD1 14 CASRSPRGPVGYTF TGTGCCAGCAGATCGCCCAGGGGGCCTGTCGGCTACACCTTC
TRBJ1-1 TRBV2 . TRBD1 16 CASSKRPYTGGTEAFF TGTGCCAGCAGCAAACGCCCCTATACAGGGGGCACTGAAGCTTTCTTT
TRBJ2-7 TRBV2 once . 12 CASTRRLGEQYF TGTGCCAGCACCCGCCGGTTGGGCGAGCAGTACTTC
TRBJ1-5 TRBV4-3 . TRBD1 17 CASSQESSGQGGQPQHF TGCGCCAGCAGCCAGGAATCTTCCGGGCAGGGGGGACAGCCCCAGCATTTT
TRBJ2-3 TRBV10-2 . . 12 CASSKQGDTQYF TGCGCCAGCAGTAAGCAAGGGGATACGCAGTATTTT
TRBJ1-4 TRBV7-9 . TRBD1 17 CASSLATGTGGSEKLFF TGTGCCAGCAGCTTAGCGACCGGGACAGGGGGAAGTGAAAAACTGTTTTTT
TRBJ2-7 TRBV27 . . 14 CASSPGTILYEQYF TGTGCCAGCAGTCCTGGGACAATCCTCTACGAGCAGTACTTC
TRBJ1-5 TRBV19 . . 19 CASSIGRRGAPNSNQPQHF TGTGCCAGTAGTATAGGGCGTCGGGGGGCACCTAATAGCAATCAGCCCCAGCATTTT
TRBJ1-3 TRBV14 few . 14 CASSHVRSGNTIYF TGTGCCAGCAGCCATGTACGCTCTGGAAACACCATATATTTT
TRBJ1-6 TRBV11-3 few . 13 CASSLSKNSPLHF TGTGCCAGCAGCTTATCAAAAAATTCACCCCTCCACTTT